The sequence of this T cell receptor beta chain was determined in a study of Graves' ophthalmopathy and Graves' hyperthyroidism. This clonotype was picked up many times. This CDR3 region has 16 residues. The V end lost 6 bases, the J end lost 3 bases, and 18 bases lay between the germline ends. Germline-derived CDR1 and CDR2 are MDHEN and SYDVKM. RNA transcripts served as template for amplifying TCR beta CDR3 sequences. Following a first-round RT-PCR that used HTBI primers, a second-round multiplex PCR was carried out. In TCRdb, the multiplex PCR reads were re-called with MiXCR into one record per CDR3 protein. The top ten hold approximately 13% of the sample, which has 300,000 or so distinct CDR3 sequences, 15% to 20% seen once.

The genes are TRBV28 and TRBJ1-5, with D possibly being TRBD1 (6 bases). Input material: peripheral blood. The clonotype originates from an adult man with Graves' ophthalmopathy. The CDR3 bases are TGTGCCAGCAGAACACAGGGCGTTGGACTCAATCAGCCCCAGCATTTT. Its protein product is CASRTQGVGLNQPQHF.